The entry below describes one T cell receptor beta chain. The data derive from a study of cytomegalovirus exposure and HLA in healthy donors. The CDR3 runs 15 residues. CDR1 and CDR2 from the germline V gene are SGHDN and FVKESK. The PCR had 60 Vbeta and 13 Jbeta primers. Data came from immunoSEQ multiplex PCR; TCRdb stores just in-frame clones and leaves some out. The sample includes about 150,000 clones, approximately 84% of them seen just once. This sequence joins TRBV14 and TRBJ2-5; TRBD1 matches 8 bases. The end of the DNA is better explained by TRBJ2-7, so the J call may be wrong. The clonotype was recovered from a woman between 18 and 29 years old in good health and CMV-seronegative. The specimen was PBMCs. The CDR3 protein is CASSLTGQGSYEQYF. The CDR3 nucleotides are TGTGCCAGCAGCCTCACAGGACAGGGAAGCTACGAGCAGTACTTC.